The rows below give T cell receptor beta chains drawn from one sample of a study of CD8 T cells in ankylosing spondylitis. Using its own MiXCR run on the 5' RACE reads, TCRdb lists one record per CDR3 protein. The table lists fewer than 750,000 distinct CDR3 sequences, around 20% of them singletons, with 15% to 20% in the top ten. Sequenced: blood, either unsorted or a sorted T cell fraction (not recorded which). The receptors here all came from a male donor with ankylosing spondylitis. CDR3s include the opening cysteine and the closing phenylalanine or tryptophan. Fields, in order: V gene, clone size, J gene, D gene, CDR3 protein, CDR3 DNA. The D gene is left open where the match is weak. Size values are once, few and many counts, or a class for expanded clones, and some rows have none.

V: TRBV3-1
size: few
J: TRBJ2-1
D: -
CDR3: CASSQASPPYNEQFF
DNA: TGTGCCAGCAGCCAAGCTAGCCCCCCCTACAATGAGCAGTTCTTC

V: TRBV15
size: -
J: TRBJ1-6
D: -
CDR3: CATSARDGRSYNSPLHF
DNA: TGTGCCACCAGCGCCAGGGACGGCCGCTCCTATAATTCACCCCTCCACTTT

V: TRBV9
size: -
J: TRBJ2-3
D: TRBD1
CDR3: CASSGKTGSTDTQYF
DNA: TGTGCCAGCAGCGGCAAGACAGGGAGCACAGATACGCAGTATTTT

V: TRBV29-1
size: few
J: TRBJ2-3
D: TRBD1
CDR3: CSVGTGKATDTQYF
DNA: TGCAGCGTAGGGACAGGGAAAGCCACAGATACGCAGTATTTT

V: TRBV6-1
size: -
J: TRBJ1-2
D: TRBD1
CDR3: CASSPIDRGSANYGYTF
DNA: TGTGCCAGCAGTCCCATAGACAGGGGCTCGGCGAACTATGGCTACACCTTC

V: TRBV7-8
size: few
J: TRBJ2-7
D: TRBD2
CDR3: CASTLPSGGTNSYEQYF
DNA: TGTGCCAGCACCTTACCTAGCGGGGGGACGAACTCCTACGAGCAGTACTTC

V: TRBV12-3/TRBV12-4
size: -
J: TRBJ2-5
D: -
CDR3: CASSFKGKTETQYF
DNA: TGTGCCAGCAGTTTCAAGGGTAAAACGGAGACCCAGTACTTC

V: TRBV9
size: few
J: TRBJ2-5
D: TRBD2
CDR3: CASSVGGLAGGETQYF
DNA: TGTGCCAGCAGCGTAGGGGGACTAGCGGGAGGAGAGACCCAGTACTTC

V: TRBV2
size: -
J: TRBJ2-1
D: TRBD2
CDR3: CASSVAGPSEDEQFF
DNA: TGTGCCAGTTCAGTAGCGGGACCCTCCGAGGATGAGCAGTTCTTC

V: TRBV20-1
size: few
J: TRBJ2-7
D: TRBD1
CDR3: CSAILLGQGAYEQYF
DNA: TGCAGTGCTATCCTTTTAGGACAGGGCGCCTACGAGCAGTACTTC

V: TRBV5-1
size: few
J: TRBJ2-6
D: -
CDR3: CASSLDRLTGANVLTF
DNA: TGCGCCAGCAGCTTGGATCGTTTGACCGGGGCCAACGTCCTGACTTTC

V: TRBV11-1
size: few
J: TRBJ2-5
D: TRBD2
CDR3: CASSLAAGRLADQETQYF
DNA: TGTGCCAGCAGCTTAGCGGCCGGTCGGCTAGCGGATCAAGAGACCCAGTACTTC

V: TRBV2
size: once
J: TRBJ2-1
D: -
CDR3: CASSGLYSYNEQFF
DNA: TGTGCCAGCAGCGGCCTTTACTCCTACAATGAGCAGTTCTTC

V: TRBV5-1
size: -
J: TRBJ2-2
D: -
CDR3: CASSLGDTTGELFF
DNA: TGCGCCAGCAGCTTGGGGGACACTACCGGGGAGCTGTTTTTT

V: TRBV11-2
size: -
J: TRBJ2-7
D: TRBD1
CDR3: CASSTRTGNYEQYF
DNA: TGTGCCAGCAGCACAAGGACAGGAAATTACGAGCAGTACTTC

V: TRBV18
size: few
J: TRBJ2-5
D: TRBD1
CDR3: CASTGTEQETQYF
DNA: TGTGCCAGCACCGGGACAGAACAAGAGACCCAGTACTTC

V: TRBV3-1
size: few
J: TRBJ1-2
D: -
CDR3: CASSQDYGYTF
DNA: TGTGCCAGCAGCCAAGACTATGGCTACACCTTC

V: TRBV3-1
size: few
J: TRBJ2-1
D: -
CDR3: CASSRSAQGNEQFF
DNA: TGTGCCAGCAGCCGTTCAGCCCAGGGCAATGAGCAGTTCTTC

V: TRBV7-2
size: -
J: TRBJ2-4
D: TRBD1
CDR3: CASSWDRAFGIQYF
DNA: TGTGCCAGCAGCTGGGACAGGGCGTTCGGCATTCAGTACTTC

V: TRBV21-1
size: many
J: TRBJ2-7
D: -
CDR3: CASSTELAGGSYEQYF
DNA: TGTGCCAGCAGCACCGAGCTAGCGGGAGGCTCCTACGAGCAGTACTTC

V: TRBV12-3/TRBV12-4
size: few
J: TRBJ1-4
D: -
CDR3: CASGVGNEKLFF
DNA: TGTGCCAGCGGTGTGGGTAATGAAAAACTGTTTTTT

V: TRBV18
size: few
J: TRBJ1-1
D: -
CDR3: CASSANRATEAFF
DNA: TGTGCCAGCTCAGCCAACAGGGCCACTGAAGCTTTCTTT